These 15 T cell receptor beta chains share one sample of origin, sequenced in a study of blood T cell repertoires in COVID-19. Using immunoSEQ multiplex PCR, the repertoire was profiled, and TCRdb retains in-frame clones only, with some absent. The sample contains about 310,000 clones, around 90% of which appear only once. The sample consisted of peripheral blood. The receptors come from a middle-aged woman with COVID-19, enrolled during active disease.

The chain links TRBV6-5 to TRBJ1-2, with 7 positions matching TRBD1. This CDR3 is 13 amino acids long. Germline-derived CDR1 and CDR2 are MNHEY and SVGAGI. J lost 13 bases, V lost 4 bases, and 12 bases had no gene match. CDR3 in amino acids: CASSSPTGSSSTF. CDR3 nucleotide sequence: TGTGCCAGCAGTTCCCCGACAGGGAGTTCCTCCACCTTC.

A single count supports this clone. The V gene is TRBV7-9, the J gene TRBJ2-3; 11 positions agree with TRBD2. The germline CDR1 and CDR2 sequences are SEHNR and FQNEAQ (reference sequence). After removal of 5 bases from V and 5 bases from J, the junction contained 12 bases not matched to a gene. This CDR3 contains 17 residues. The chain's CDR3 is CASSPLPSGRKGDTQYF. DNA for the CDR3: TGTGCCAGCAGCCCCTTGCCTAGCGGGAGGAAGGGAGATACGCAGTATTTT. Full variable domain (remainder filled in from reference TRBV7-9 and TRBJ2-3): DTGVSQNPRHKITKRGQNVTFRCDPISEHNRLYWYRQTLGQGPEFLTYFQNEAQLEKSRLLSDRFSAERPKGSFSTLEIQRTEQGDSAMYLCASSPLPSGRKGDTQYFGPGTRLTVL.

This chain links TRBV24-1 with TRBJ2-3; perhaps TRBD2 as D (6 bases). This CDR3 is 17 amino acids long. Trimming shortened V by 4 bases and J by 5 bases, and 21 bases separated the two germline ends. Germline CDR1 is KGHDR and CDR2 is SFDVKD. The CDR3 spells CATSDAAGTPKGDTQYF. CDR3 nucleotides: TGTGCCACCAGTGACGCCGCCGGGACTCCGAAGGGAGATACGCAGTATTTT.

In the case of this clone: The sample holds other DNA sequences that translate to the same CDR3. The chain recombines TRBV5-1 with TRBJ2-3; 11 bases are shared with TRBD2. The V segment lost 3 bases and the J segment 3 bases; nucleotides outside the gene matches: 3. Germline lookup yields CDR1 SGHRS and CDR2 YFSETQ. CDR3 size: 15 residues. The CDR3 DNA is TGCGCCAGCAGCTCCCTAGCGGGGGGAACAGATACGCAGTATTTT. Protein product: CASSSLAGGTDTQYF.

The CDR3: CACRMMGRVNEQFF. The DNA of the CDR3 is TGTGCCTGCCGAATGATGGGCAGGGTTAATGAGCAGTTCTTC. The chain employs TRBV30 and TRBJ2-1; the D gene is possibly TRBD1 (5 bases). This CDR3 spans 14 amino acids. Germline loops: CDR1 GTSNPN, CDR2 SVGIG (reference sequence). Between the trimmed V and J ends, which lost 6 bases and 7 bases, there was a span of 19 bases.

This rearrangement joins TRBV5-1 to TRBJ1-1; perhaps TRBD1 as D (5 bases). The CDR3 has 13 amino acids. Germline-derived CDR1 and CDR2 are SGHRS and YFSETQ. Trimming stripped 2 bases from V and 1 base from J, with 6 bases between. DNA for the CDR3: TGCGCCAGCAGCTTAGACAGGAACACTGAAGCTTTCTTT. Amino acid sequence: CASSLDRNTEAFF.

Note on this clone: Distinct nucleotide sequences in the sample also encode this CDR3. The chain employs TRBV19 and TRBJ1-1, with 9 positions matching TRBD1. Per the germline V gene, CDR1 is LNHDA and CDR2 is SQIVND (reference sequence). Unmatched junction bases numbered 4, after V lost 4 bases and J lost 4 bases. The CDR3 loop spans 14 amino acids. CDR3 nucleotide sequence: TGTGCCAGTAGTACACAGGGGGCTGGCACTGAAGCTTTCTTT. Translated, it gives CASSTQGAGTEAFF.

This chain uses TRBV6-5 with TRBJ1-1; TRBD1 is a possible D gene (6 bases). There are 14 residues in the CDR3. The germline CDR1 and CDR2 sequences are MNHEY and SVGAGI. The V end was cut by 7 bases, the J end by 6 bases, with 18 bases between. CDR3 sequence (DNA): TGTGCCAGCAAAGAAGAGGGCAGGGGCCCTGAAGCTTTCTTT. It codes for CASKEEGRGPEAFF.

CDR3 loop: CASSQDAGGAKLFF. CDR3 bases: TGTGCCAGTAGTCAGGATGCCGGGGGAGCAAAACTGTTTTTT. The genes are TRBV19 and TRBJ1-4, with D tentatively TRBD1 (5 bases). Trimming took off 5 bases at V and 10 bases at J, with 17 bases between the two ends. Germline V gene sequence: CDR1 LNHDA, CDR2 SQIVND (reference sequence). CDR3 length equals 14 residues.

The V gene is TRBV11-2, the J gene TRBJ1-2; a possible D gene is TRBD1 (5 bases). V was trimmed by 5 bases and J by 7 bases, leaving 17 bases between them. Germline CDR1 is SGHAT and CDR2 is FQNNGV. This CDR3 region has 14 residues. The CDR3 nucleotides are TGTGCCAGCAGCCTGGACCGGGGGGAATTTGGCTACACCTTC. It specifies CASSLDRGEFGYTF.

The rearrangement uses TRBV19 and TRBJ1-2; 12 bases line up with TRBD1. V dropped 5 bases and J dropped 7; count of bases not matched to a gene: 5. The CDR3 is 14 residues long. Germline loops: CDR1 LNHDA, CDR2 SQIVND (reference sequence). As DNA, the CDR3 is TGTGCCAGTAGTGCCCGGGACAGGGGGCCTGGCTACACCTTC. Its protein is CASSARDRGPGYTF.

The chain couples TRBV3-1 (or the pseudogene TRBV3-2) to TRBJ1-3, with D tentatively TRBD1 (5 bases). The V gene's germline CDR1 is LGHDT and CDR2 YNNKEL (reference sequence). CDR3 length: 14 residues. Trimming cost V 1 base and J 7 bases, with 11 bases left between them. In nucleotides, the CDR3 is TGTGCCAGCAGCCAAGCCGGGACTACTAACACCATATATTTT. Protein product: CASSQAGTTNTIYF.

The V gene is TRBV28, the J gene TRBJ2-7; D is unresolved. V lost 3 bases and J 4 bases, leaving 10 bases between the germline ends. Germline CDR1 and CDR2: MDHEN and SYDVKM. The CDR3 length is 13 residues. This chain's CDR3 is CASSFSKLYEQYF. DNA for the CDR3: TGTGCCAGCAGTTTCTCGAAACTTTACGAGCAGTACTTC.

CDR3 DNA: TGTGCCAGCAGCGTGAAGGGACAGCTCAATCAGCCCCAGCATTTT. As protein: CASSVKGQLNQPQHF. This chain connects TRBV9 to TRBJ1-5, with TRBD1 matching over 7 bases. J lost 3 bases, V lost 2 bases, and 5 bases had no gene match. Germline values: CDR1 SGDLS, CDR2 YYNGEE. There are 15 residues in the CDR3.

The chain links TRBV27 to TRBJ1-1; D uncertain. This CDR3 contains 16 residues. V lost 6 bases and J lost 7, with 24 bases in between. Germline V gives CDR1 MNHEY, CDR2 SMNVEV (reference sequence). CDR3 region: CASRGASALDYGEAFF. CDR3 DNA sequence: TGTGCCAGCAGGGGAGCCTCGGCACTCGATTATGGTGAAGCTTTCTTT.